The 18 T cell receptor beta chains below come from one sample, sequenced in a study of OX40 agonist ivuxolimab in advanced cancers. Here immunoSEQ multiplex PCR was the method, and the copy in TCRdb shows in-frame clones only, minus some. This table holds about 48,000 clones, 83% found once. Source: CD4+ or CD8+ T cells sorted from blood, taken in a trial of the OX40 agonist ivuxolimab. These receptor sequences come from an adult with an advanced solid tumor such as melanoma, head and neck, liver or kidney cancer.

CDR3 in amino acids: CASSPDRGQGQPQHF. The CDR3 DNA is TGTGCCAGCAGCCCGGACAGGGGGCAGGGTCAGCCCCAGCATTTT. The V and J genes are TRBV7-2 and TRBJ1-5; 11 positions match TRBD1. Germline V gene lookup returns CDR1 SGHTA and CDR2 FQGNSA. J gave up 6 bases and V 5 bases, and 6 bases lay outside the gene matches. The CDR3 runs 15 residues.

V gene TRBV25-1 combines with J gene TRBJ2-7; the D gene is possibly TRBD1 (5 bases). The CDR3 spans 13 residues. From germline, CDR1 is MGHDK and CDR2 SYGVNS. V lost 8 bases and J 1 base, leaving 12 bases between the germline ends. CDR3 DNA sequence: TGTGCCAGCGTGGGGCAGAATTCCTACGAGCAGTACTTC. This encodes CASVGQNSYEQYF.

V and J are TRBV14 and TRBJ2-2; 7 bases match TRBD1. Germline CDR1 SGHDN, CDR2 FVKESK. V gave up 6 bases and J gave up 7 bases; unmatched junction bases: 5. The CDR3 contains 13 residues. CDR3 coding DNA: TGTGCCAGCAGTCCGACAGGGTTCGGGGAGCTGTTTTTT. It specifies CASSPTGFGELFF.

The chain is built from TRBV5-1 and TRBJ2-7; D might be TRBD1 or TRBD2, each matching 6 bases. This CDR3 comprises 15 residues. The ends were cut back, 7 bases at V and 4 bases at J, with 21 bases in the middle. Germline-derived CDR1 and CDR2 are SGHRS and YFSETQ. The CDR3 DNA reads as TGCGCCAGCGGAACCGGCCCGGGGGCCCAGTACGAGCAGTACTTC. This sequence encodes CASGTGPGAQYEQYF.

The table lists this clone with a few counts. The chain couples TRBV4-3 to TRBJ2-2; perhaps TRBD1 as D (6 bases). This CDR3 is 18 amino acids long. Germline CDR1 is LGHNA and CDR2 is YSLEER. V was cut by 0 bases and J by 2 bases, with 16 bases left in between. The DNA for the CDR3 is TGCGCCAGCAGCCAAGATCGGGCAGGGGTTTTTAACACCGGGGAGCTGTTTTTT. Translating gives CASSQDRAGVFNTGELFF.

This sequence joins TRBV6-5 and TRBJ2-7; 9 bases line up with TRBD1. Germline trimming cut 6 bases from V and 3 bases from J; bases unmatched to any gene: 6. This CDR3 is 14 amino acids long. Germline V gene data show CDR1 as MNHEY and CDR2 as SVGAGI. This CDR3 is CASRKGQGGYEQYF. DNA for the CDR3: TGTGCCAGCAGGAAGGGACAGGGTGGCTACGAGCAGTACTTC.

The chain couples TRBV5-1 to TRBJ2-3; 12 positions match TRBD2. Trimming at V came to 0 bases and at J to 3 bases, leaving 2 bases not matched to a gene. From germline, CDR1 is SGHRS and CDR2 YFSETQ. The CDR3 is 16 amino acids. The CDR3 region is CASSLASGGATDTQYF. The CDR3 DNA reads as TGCGCCAGCAGCTTGGCTAGCGGGGGGGCGACAGATACGCAGTATTTT.

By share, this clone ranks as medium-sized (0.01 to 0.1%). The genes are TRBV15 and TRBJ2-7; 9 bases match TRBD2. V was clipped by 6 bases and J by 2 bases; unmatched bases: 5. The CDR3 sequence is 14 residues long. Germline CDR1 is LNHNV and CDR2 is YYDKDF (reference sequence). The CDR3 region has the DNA TGTGCCACCAGTGTGACTAGCGGTGCCTACGAGCAGTACTTC. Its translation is CATSVTSGAYEQYF.

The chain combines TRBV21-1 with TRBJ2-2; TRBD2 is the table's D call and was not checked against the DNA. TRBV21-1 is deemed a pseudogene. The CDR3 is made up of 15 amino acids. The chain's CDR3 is CASSISGGPTGELFF. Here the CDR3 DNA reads TGTGCCAGCAGCATTAGCGGGGGGCCTACCGGGGAGCTGTTTTTT.

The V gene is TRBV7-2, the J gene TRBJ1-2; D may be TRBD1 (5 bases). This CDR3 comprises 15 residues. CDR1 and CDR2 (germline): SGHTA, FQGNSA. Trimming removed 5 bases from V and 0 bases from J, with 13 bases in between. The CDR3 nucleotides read TGTGCCAGCAGCGGCCTCAGGGTACCTAACTATGGCTACACCTTC. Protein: CASSGLRVPNYGYTF.

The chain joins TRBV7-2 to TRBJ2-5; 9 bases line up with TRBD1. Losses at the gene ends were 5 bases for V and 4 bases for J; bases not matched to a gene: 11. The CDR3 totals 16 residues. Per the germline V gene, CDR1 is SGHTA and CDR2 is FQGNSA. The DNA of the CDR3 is TGTGCCAGCAGCCATTCAGGGGACAGGGTGGGAGAGACCCAGTACTTC. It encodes CASSHSGDRVGETQYF.

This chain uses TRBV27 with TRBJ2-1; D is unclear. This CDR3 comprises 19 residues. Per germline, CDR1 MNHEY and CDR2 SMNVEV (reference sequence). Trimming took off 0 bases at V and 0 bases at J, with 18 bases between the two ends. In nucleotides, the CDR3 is TGTGCCAGCAGTTTATCGATAGGTGGCGTCCTAAGCTCCTACAATGAGCAGTTCTTC. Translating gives CASSLSIGGVLSSYNEQFF.

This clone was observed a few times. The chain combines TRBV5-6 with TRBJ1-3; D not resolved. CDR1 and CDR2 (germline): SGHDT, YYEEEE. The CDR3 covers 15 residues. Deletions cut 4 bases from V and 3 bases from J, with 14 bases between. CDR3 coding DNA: TGTGCCAGCAGCGTCGGCCTATTTGTTGGAAACACCATATATTTT. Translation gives CASSVGLFVGNTIYF.

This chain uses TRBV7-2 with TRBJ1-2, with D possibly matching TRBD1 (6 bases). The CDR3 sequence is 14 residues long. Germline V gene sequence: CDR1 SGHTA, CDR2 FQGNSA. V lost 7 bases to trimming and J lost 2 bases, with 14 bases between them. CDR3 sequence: CASTSDRSNYGYTF. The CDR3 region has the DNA TGTGCCAGCACCTCTGACAGGTCCAACTATGGCTACACCTTC.

In DNA, the CDR3 is TGTGCCAGCAGCGTAGGTTCAGATTTAACCTACAATGAGCAGTTCTTC. It specifies CASSVGSDLTYNEQFF. This rearrangement joins TRBV9 to TRBJ2-1; no definite D call. This CDR3 is built from 16 residues. V dropped 0 bases and J dropped 2 bases, with 12 bases sitting between them. The germline V gene encodes CDR1 SGDLS and CDR2 YYNGEE.

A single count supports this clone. In DNA form, the CDR3 reads TGTGCCAGCAGTTTGGTCGGCAATCAGCCCCAGCATTTT. It yields the protein CASSLVGNQPQHF. V is TRBV27 and J is TRBJ1-5; no reliable D call. Deletions cut 3 bases from V and 2 bases from J, with 5 bases between. CDR3 length: 13 residues. Germline lookup yields CDR1 MNHEY and CDR2 SMNVEV (reference sequence).

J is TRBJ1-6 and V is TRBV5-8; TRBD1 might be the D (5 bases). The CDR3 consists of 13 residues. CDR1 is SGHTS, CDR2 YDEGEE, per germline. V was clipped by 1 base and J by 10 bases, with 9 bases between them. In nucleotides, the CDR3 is TGTGCCAGCAGCTTGATCCGGGGGTCACCCCTCCACTTT. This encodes CASSLIRGSPLHF. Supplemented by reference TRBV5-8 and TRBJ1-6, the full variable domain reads EAGVTQSPTHLIKTRGQQATLRCSPISGHTSVYWYQQALGLGLQFLLWYDEGEERNRGNFPPRFSGRQFPNYSSELNVNALELEDSALYLCASSLIRGSPLHFGNGTRLTVT.

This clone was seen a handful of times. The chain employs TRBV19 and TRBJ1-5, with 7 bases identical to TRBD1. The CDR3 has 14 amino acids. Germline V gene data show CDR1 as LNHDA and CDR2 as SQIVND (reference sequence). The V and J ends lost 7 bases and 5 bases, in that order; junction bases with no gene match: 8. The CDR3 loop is CASTLTGDDQPQHF. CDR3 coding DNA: TGTGCCAGTACCCTAACAGGGGATGATCAGCCCCAGCATTTT.